The entry below describes one TCR beta chain. Its target is unknown. Time point defined: week 35, safety follow-up. Doses comprised 300 ug of mutant IDH1 20-mer peptide each, plus topical imiquimod. Germline V lookup: CDR1 MNHEY, CDR2 SMNVEV (reference sequence). V gave up 4 bases and J gave up 2 bases; unmatched junction bases: 9. The CDR3 consists of 16 residues. This entry is derived from a study of a mutant IDH1 vaccine in newly diagnosed glioma. Study-wide background: Investigators started vaccination 4-6 weeks after radiotherapy alone, or with temozolomide cycles. V12 fell at week 35 and V13, the study end, at week 47. Patients got radiotherapy, temozolomide, or both beforehand, and most got both.

Using immunoSEQ multiplex PCR, the repertoire was profiled, and TCRdb retains in-frame clones only, with some absent. In the table there are approximately 60,000 clones, approximately 87% of which are singletons. The specimen was PBMCs, collected from a glioma patient whose treatment included an IDH1 peptide vaccine. The TCR was taken from a middle-aged man with glioma. The rearrangement joins TRBV27 to TRBJ2-5; the match to TRBD2 covers 8 bases. The CDR3 nucleotides read TGTGCCAGCAGTTCCAAACTAGCGGTGATTCAAGAGACCCAGTACTTC. This gives the protein CASSSKLAVIQETQYF.